This T cell receptor (beta chain) was captured in a study of shared clonotypes between healthy human individuals. About this clone: A single base is all that separates this from a far larger clone, so a read error is likely.

This CDR3 has 14 amino acids. CDR1 MRHNA and CDR2 SNTAGT come from the germline V gene. The J segment lost 1 base and the V segment lost 5 bases, leaving 3 bases of the junction unmatched. Profiling relied on immunoSEQ multiplex PCR, and the TCRdb table lists in-frame clones only, not all of them. The sample includes about a million clones, about 72% of them seen just once. V and J are TRBV6-4 and TRBJ1-1, with 8 bases matching TRBD1. The source material was memory CD4+ T cells from PBMCs. Described subset: CD45RA-negative fraction. This receptor was identified in a man aged 18 to 29 in good health. Some clones in this sample may be carry-over from other donors' samples. CDR3 region: CASSKGQENTEAFF. The CDR3 DNA is TGTGCCAGCAGTAAGGGACAGGAGAACACTGAAGCTTTCTTT.